This TCR beta chain was observed in a study of OX40 agonist ivuxolimab in advanced cancers. Overall study: The patients received ivuxolimab by intravenous route every 2 weeks at 0.01 to 10 mg/kg. Three patients showed partial responses: one hepatocellular carcinoma and two cutaneous melanoma cases. Notes on the study in general: Among the lowest peripheral clonal expansion occurred in 0.1-3.0 mg/kg partial responders. CD4+ and CD8+ blood T cells expanded clonally by week 6 at 0.1 to 3.0 mg/kg.

Measured with immunoSEQ multiplex PCR; TCRdb has only the in-frame clones, and not every one. The data show roughly 100,000 clones, around 85% seen once. This CDR3 is 16 amino acids long. For this clone: What it recognizes is unknown.

The V call is TRBV21-1, the J call TRBJ1-5. TRBV21-1 is marked as a pseudogene. The TCR originated in an adult with an advanced solid tumor such as melanoma, head and neck, liver or kidney cancer. The sample in question was CD4+ or CD8+ T cells sorted from blood, obtained in a trial of the OX40 agonist ivuxolimab. The chain's CDR3 is CASSKGPRDGEQPQHF. Here the CDR3 DNA reads TGTGCCAGCAGCAAAGGGCCTCGGGACGGTGAACAGCCCCAGCATTTT.